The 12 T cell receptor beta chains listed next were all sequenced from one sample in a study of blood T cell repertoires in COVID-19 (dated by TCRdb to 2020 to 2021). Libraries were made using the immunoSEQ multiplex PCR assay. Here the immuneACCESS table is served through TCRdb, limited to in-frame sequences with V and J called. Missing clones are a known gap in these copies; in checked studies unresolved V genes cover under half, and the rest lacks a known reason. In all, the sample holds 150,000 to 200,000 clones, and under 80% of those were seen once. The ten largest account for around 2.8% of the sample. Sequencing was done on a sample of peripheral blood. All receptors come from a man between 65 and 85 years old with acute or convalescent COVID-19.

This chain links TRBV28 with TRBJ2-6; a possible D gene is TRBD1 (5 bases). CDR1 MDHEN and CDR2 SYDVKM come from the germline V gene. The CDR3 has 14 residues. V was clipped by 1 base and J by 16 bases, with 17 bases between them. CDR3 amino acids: CASSLSVTVTELTF. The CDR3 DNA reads TGTGCCAGCAGTTTATCTGTGACAGTTACCGAACTGACTTTC.

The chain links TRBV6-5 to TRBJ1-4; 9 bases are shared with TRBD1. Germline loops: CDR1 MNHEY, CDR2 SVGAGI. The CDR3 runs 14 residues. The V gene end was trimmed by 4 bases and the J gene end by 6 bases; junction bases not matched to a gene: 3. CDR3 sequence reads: CASSSDRGDEKLFF. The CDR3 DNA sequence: TGTGCCAGCAGTTCGGACAGGGGTGATGAAAAACTGTTTTTT.

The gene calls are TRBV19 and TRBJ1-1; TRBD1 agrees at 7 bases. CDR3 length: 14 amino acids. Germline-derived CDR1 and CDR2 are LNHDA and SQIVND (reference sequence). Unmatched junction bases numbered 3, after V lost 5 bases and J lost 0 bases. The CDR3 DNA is TGTGCCAGTAGTGTACAGGGGCTGAACACTGAAGCTTTCTTT. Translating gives CASSVQGLNTEAFF.

The CDR3 DNA reads TGTGCCAGCAGCGGGGGGACAGGGGGAAATGAAAAACTGTTTTTT. Amino acid sequence: CASSGGTGGNEKLFF. V usage is TRBV5-4 and J usage is TRBJ1-4; TRBD1 aligns across 11 bases. Looked up from germline, CDR1 is SGHNT and CDR2 is YYREEE (reference sequence). This CDR3 is 15 amino acids long. The V segment lost 4 bases and the J segment 5 bases; nucleotides outside the gene matches: 4.

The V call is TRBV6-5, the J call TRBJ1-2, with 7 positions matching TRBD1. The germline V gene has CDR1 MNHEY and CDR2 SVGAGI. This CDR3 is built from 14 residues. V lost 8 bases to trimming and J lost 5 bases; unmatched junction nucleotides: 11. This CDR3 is CASCPGDRGYGYTF. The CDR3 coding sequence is TGTGCCAGCTGTCCAGGGGACAGAGGTTATGGCTACACCTTC.

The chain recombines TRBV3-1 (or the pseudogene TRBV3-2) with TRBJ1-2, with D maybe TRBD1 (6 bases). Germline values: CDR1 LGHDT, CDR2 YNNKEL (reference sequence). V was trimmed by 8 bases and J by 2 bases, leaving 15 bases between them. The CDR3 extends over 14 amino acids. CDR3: CASAYRGGNYGYTF. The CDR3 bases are TGTGCCAGCGCATACAGAGGGGGAAACTATGGCTACACCTTC.

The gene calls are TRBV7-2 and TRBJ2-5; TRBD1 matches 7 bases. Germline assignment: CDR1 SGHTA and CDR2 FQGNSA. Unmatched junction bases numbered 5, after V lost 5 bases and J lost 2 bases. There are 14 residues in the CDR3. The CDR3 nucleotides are TGTGCCAGCAGCGCTCCGGGACAGCAAGAGACCCAGTACTTC. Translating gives CASSAPGQQETQYF.

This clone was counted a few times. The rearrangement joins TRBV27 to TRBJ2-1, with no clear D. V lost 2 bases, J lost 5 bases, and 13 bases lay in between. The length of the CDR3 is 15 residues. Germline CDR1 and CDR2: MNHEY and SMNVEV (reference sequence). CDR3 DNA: TGTGCCAGCAGTTTAAGAGGAGTAATAAACAATGAGCAGTTCTTC. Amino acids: CASSLRGVINNEQFF.

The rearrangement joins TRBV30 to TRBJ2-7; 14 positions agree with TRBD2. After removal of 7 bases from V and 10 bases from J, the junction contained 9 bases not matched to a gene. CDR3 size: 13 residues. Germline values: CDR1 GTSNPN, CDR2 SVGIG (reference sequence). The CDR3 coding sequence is TGTGCCTTAACCGGGACTAGCGGGAGATACCAGTACTTC. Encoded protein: CALTGTSGRYQYF.

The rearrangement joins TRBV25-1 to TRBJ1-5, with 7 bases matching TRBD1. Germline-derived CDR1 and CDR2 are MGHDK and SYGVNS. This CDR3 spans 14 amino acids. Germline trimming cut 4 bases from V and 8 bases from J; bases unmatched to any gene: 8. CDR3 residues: CASSGTTGVEPQHF. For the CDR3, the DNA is TGTGCCAGCAGTGGAACAACAGGGGTTGAGCCCCAGCATTTT.

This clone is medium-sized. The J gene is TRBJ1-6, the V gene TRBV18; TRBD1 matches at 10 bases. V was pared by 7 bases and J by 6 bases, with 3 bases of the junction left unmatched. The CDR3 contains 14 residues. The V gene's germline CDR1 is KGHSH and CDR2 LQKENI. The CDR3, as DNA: TGTGCCAGCTACGGACAGGGGGGTAATTCACCCCTCCACTTT. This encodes CASYGQGGNSPLHF.

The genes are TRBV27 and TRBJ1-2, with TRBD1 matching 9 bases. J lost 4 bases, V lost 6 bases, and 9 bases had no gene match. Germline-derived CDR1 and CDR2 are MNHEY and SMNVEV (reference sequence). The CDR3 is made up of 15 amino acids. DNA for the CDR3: TGTGCCAGCAGCGACCTCGGGACAGGGCCCTATGGCTACACCTTC. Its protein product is CASSDLGTGPYGYTF.